Presented here are 16 T cell receptor beta chains from one specimen sequenced in a study of blood T cells in healthy people across ages. Then a second PCR, running roughly 7 to 11 cycles, was carried out with a sample-barcoded 5' primer and a J-beta primer mix. TCRdb re-derived calls from the 5' RACE reads in MiXCR, one entry per CDR3 protein. Counted here are some 880,000 distinct CDR3 sequences, around 34% occurring once; the ten biggest clones make up approximately 12%. Sequenced sample: blood. The receptor source for this set is a man aged 18 to 29 in good health.

This clonotype was counted between two and nine times. An end of the junction differs from the germline gene, which may be a read error. The V call is TRBV7-6, the J call TRBJ2-1; TRBD1 might be the D (5 bases). From germline, CDR1 is SGHVS and CDR2 FNYEAQ. The CDR3 runs 13 residues. Here the CDR3 reads CVSSAPGYNEQFF. In DNA form, the CDR3 reads TGTGTCAGCAGCGCCCCAGGGTACAATGAGCAGTTCTTC.

The J gene is TRBJ2-7, the V gene TRBV20-1, with D hard to call. Germline CDR1 DFQATT, CDR2 SNEGSKA (reference sequence). There are 13 residues in the CDR3. The V end lost 0 bases, the J end lost 2 bases, and 8 bases lay between the germline ends. CDR3 protein: CSARERATYEQYF. CDR3 nucleotides: TGCAGTGCTAGAGAACGGGCCACCTACGAGCAGTACTTC.

The rearrangement uses TRBV3-1 and TRBJ1-4, with 9 bases matching TRBD1. Germline V gene data show CDR1 as LGHDT and CDR2 as YNNKEL (reference sequence). V dropped 1 base and J dropped 11; count of bases not matched to a gene: 8. This CDR3 is 15 amino acids long. The CDR3 region is CASSQAAGTGKKLFF. CDR3 coding DNA: TGTGCCAGCAGCCAAGCCGCAGGGACAGGGAAGAAACTGTTTTTT.

The chain carries TRBV20-1 and TRBJ2-1, with D possibly matching TRBD2 (5 bases). The germline gives CDR1 DFQATT, CDR2 SNEGSKA (reference sequence). This CDR3 comprises 13 residues. The V and J ends lost 7 bases and 0 bases respectively, with 10 bases between them. The CDR3 nucleotides read TGCAGTGGACGGGAAAGCTCCTACAATGAGCAGTTCTTC. Protein sequence: CSGRESSYNEQFF.

This clonotype showed up just a few times. The chain uses TRBV7-8 and TRBJ1-1; D is possibly TRBD1 (5 bases). Trimming took 5 bases from V and 1 from J, leaving 14 bases between them. The germline gives CDR1 SGHVS, CDR2 FQNEAQ. The CDR3 consists of 15 residues. The CDR3 nucleotides read TGTGCCAGCAGCCTAACCGGGACCCAGAACACTGAAGCTTTCTTT. Encoded protein: CASSLTGTQNTEAFF.

The chain recombines TRBV10-2 with TRBJ2-3; no clear D gene. Germline-derived CDR1 and CDR2 are WSHSY and SAAADI. The CDR3 has 15 residues. V lost 2 bases, J lost 3 bases, and 12 bases lay in between. Here the CDR3 DNA reads TGCGCCAGCAGTGAGATGACAAGAAGAACAGATACGCAGTATTTT. Its translation: CASSEMTRRTDTQYF.

V is TRBV12-3 or TRBV12-4 and J is TRBJ1-2; no clear D gene. With 4 bases removed from V and 10 bases from J, the gap between germline ends came to 13 bases. This CDR3 region has 12 residues. This CDR3 reads CASSSLRQAYTF. Here the CDR3 DNA reads TGTGCCAGCAGTTCCCTCCGTCAAGCCTACACCTTC.

The chain links TRBV12-3 or TRBV12-4 to TRBJ1-5; 7 bases line up with TRBD1. This CDR3 region has 15 residues. The ends lost 5 bases at V and 3 bases at J; junction bases unmatched: 7. CDR3 coding DNA: TGTGCCAGCAGTGACAGACAGGGCAACAATCAGCCCCAGCATTTT. This sequence encodes CASSDRQGNNQPQHF.

The chain recombines TRBV20-1 with TRBJ1-6; D uncertain. The germline gives CDR1 DFQATT, CDR2 SNEGSKA (reference sequence). The V and J ends lost 6 bases and 7 bases respectively, with 16 bases between them. This CDR3 is built from 14 residues. The CDR3 nucleotides are TGCAGTGCACCATCGACTGGCGGGAATTCACCCCTCCACTTT. It encodes CSAPSTGGNSPLHF.

This clonotype occurred many times. The gene calls are TRBV6-2 or TRBV6-3 and TRBJ2-1; weak D call: TRBD1 (6 bases). Germline V CDR1 and CDR2: MNHEY, SVGEGT. Trimming removed 8 bases at V and 9 bases at J, with 14 bases between. The CDR3 length is 12 residues. CDR3: CASVRGAGEQFF. CDR3 sequence (DNA): TGTGCCAGCGTCAGGGGCGCAGGTGAGCAGTTCTTC.

In its sample, this clonotype was seen many times. The rearrangement uses TRBV7-9 and TRBJ1-2; a weak D match, TRBD1 (6 bases). The germline V gene encodes CDR1 SEHNR and CDR2 FQNEAQ (reference sequence). The CDR3 is 13 amino acids. Trimming pared 5 bases from V and 8 bases from J, leaving 15 bases between. The CDR3 reads CASSTTGLGGYTF. DNA for the CDR3: TGTGCCAGCAGCACCACAGGGTTAGGAGGCTACACCTTC. Full variable domain (remainder filled in from reference TRBV7-9 and TRBJ1-2): DTGVSQNPRHKITKRGQNVTFRCDPISEHNRLYWYRQTLGQGPEFLTYFQNEAQLEKSRLLSDRFSAERPKGSFSTLEIQRTEQGDSAMYLCASSTTGLGGYTFGSGTRLTVV.

This clonotype was observed a handful of times. This sequence joins TRBV6-5 and TRBJ2-3, with no clear D. V lost 5 bases, J lost 4 bases, and 10 bases lay in between. The CDR3 sequence is 13 residues long. Germline CDR1 is MNHEY and CDR2 is SVGAGI. The CDR3 loop reads CASSNSRADTQYF. As DNA, the CDR3 is TGTGCCAGCAGTAACAGTCGGGCAGATACGCAGTATTTT.

Concerning this clonotype: One junction end does not reproduce the germline sequence, and a read error may be involved. V is TRBV5-6 and J is TRBJ2-5, with TRBD1 matching 9 bases. Germline CDR1 and CDR2: SGHDT and YYEEEE. The CDR3 has 15 residues. The CDR3 is CVSSRRQGEKKTQYF. The CDR3 nucleotides read TGTGTCAGCAGCAGACGACAGGGGGAAAAGAAGACCCAGTACTTC.

The CDR3 spells CASSRGTEEPTNQPQHF. CDR3 coding DNA: TGTGCCAGCAGTCGCGGGACGGAAGAGCCCACCAATCAGCCCCAGCATTTT. The chain carries TRBV6-6 and TRBJ1-5; a possible D gene is TRBD1 (5 bases). CDR1 and CDR2 (germline): MNHNY, SVGAGI (reference sequence). V was trimmed by 5 bases and J by 3 bases, leaving 20 bases between them. The CDR3 has 17 residues.

V gene TRBV20-1 combines with J gene TRBJ2-7; 8 bases match TRBD2. Per germline, CDR1 DFQATT and CDR2 SNEGSKA (reference sequence). Trimming took 6 bases from V and 2 from J; bases not matched to a gene: 9. The CDR3 sequence is 14 residues long. CDR3 sequence reads: CSAPGTSLTYEQYF. The CDR3 DNA reads as TGCAGTGCCCCGGGGACTAGTCTAACCTACGAGCAGTACTTC.

This clonotype has a handful of counts. The chain couples TRBV3-1 to TRBJ2-5; the D gene is possibly TRBD2 (7 bases). V was shortened by 0 bases and J by 2 bases, with 16 bases between the two germline ends. Looked up from germline, CDR1 is LGHDT and CDR2 is YNNKEL (reference sequence). This CDR3 comprises 17 residues. CDR3 nucleotide sequence: TGTGCCAGCAGCCAAGATCTGGGGGGGGCATCTCAAGAGACCCAGTACTTC. Translating gives CASSQDLGGASQETQYF.